Listed here are 16 T cell receptor beta chains from one sample, sequenced in a study of blood T cell repertoires in COVID-19. Data came from immunoSEQ multiplex PCR; TCRdb stores just in-frame clones and leaves some out. Among 95,000 to 110,000 clones listed, over 80% were seen once. The sample consisted of peripheral blood. Receptor source: a man over 45 with acute or convalescent COVID-19.

The chain uses TRBV19 and TRBJ2-5, with D tentatively TRBD1 (5 bases). CDR1 is LNHDA, CDR2 SQIVND, per germline (reference sequence). The CDR3 covers 15 residues. Deletions cut 5 bases from V and 2 bases from J, with 15 bases between. The CDR3 DNA sequence: TGTGCCAGTAGTTCTGGCAGGGTCCCACAAGAGACCCAGTACTTC. Translation: CASSSGRVPQETQYF.

The J gene is TRBJ1-2, the V gene TRBV18; D call uncertain. V was pared by 1 base and J by 8 bases, with 11 bases between. Germline V gene lookup returns CDR1 KGHSH and CDR2 LQKENI. This CDR3 has 13 amino acids. Written as DNA, the CDR3 is TGTGCCAGCTCACCACTGGCGGATAAGGGCTACACCTTC. The encoded protein is CASSPLADKGYTF.

The J gene is TRBJ2-6, the V gene TRBV5-6; D may be TRBD2 (5 bases). Germline V gene lookup returns CDR1 SGHDT and CDR2 YYEEEE. V was cut by 4 bases and J by 4 bases, with 15 bases left in between. The CDR3 has 16 amino acids. CDR3 protein: CASSDQAREGANVLTF. The CDR3 DNA reads as TGTGCCAGCAGCGATCAGGCGAGGGAGGGGGCCAACGTCCTGACTTTC.

This sequence joins TRBV12-3 or TRBV12-4 and TRBJ2-7; D is undetermined. The CDR3 sequence is 12 residues long. Trimming stripped 7 bases from V and 0 bases from J, with 7 bases between. The CDR3: CASTRNSYEQYF. CDR3 in DNA: TGTGCCAGCACTAGAAACTCCTACGAGCAGTACTTC.

The V and J genes are TRBV18 and TRBJ2-1, with TRBD2 matching 12 bases. The CDR3 has 15 amino acids. Per the germline V gene, CDR1 is KGHSH and CDR2 is LQKENI. The trim removed 3 bases at V and 6 bases at J, leaving 3 bases unmatched. Here the CDR3 reads CASSPMTSGGNEQFF. In DNA form, the CDR3 reads TGTGCCAGCTCACCGATGACTAGCGGGGGCAATGAGCAGTTCTTC.

This chain connects TRBV7-9 to TRBJ2-7; the D gene is possibly TRBD2 (6 bases). Trimming cost V 6 bases and J 6 bases, with 18 bases left between them. Germline CDR1 and CDR2: SEHNR and FQNEAQ (reference sequence). CDR3 length: 14 residues. The CDR3 region is CASRARGTSFEQYF. The DNA of the CDR3 is TGTGCCAGCAGGGCCCGGGGGACCAGCTTCGAGCAGTACTTC.

This chain links TRBV30 with TRBJ1-1, with 11 bases that match TRBD1. The trim removed 8 bases at V and 4 bases at J, leaving 18 bases unmatched. Germline CDR1 is GTSNPN and CDR2 is SVGIG (reference sequence). The CDR3 runs to 17 residues. CDR3 protein: CARGGGQGAWTGTEAFF. CDR3 sequence (DNA): TGTGCCAGAGGGGGCGGACAGGGGGCTTGGACAGGCACTGAAGCTTTCTTT.

The V call is TRBV6-1, the J call TRBJ1-2; TRBD1 might be the D (6 bases). This CDR3 region has 14 residues. CDR1 is MNHNS and CDR2 is SASEGT in the germline V gene. V lost 2 bases to trimming and J lost 7 bases, with 14 bases between them. For the CDR3, the DNA is TGTGCCAGCAGTGAACGGGGGGGCCTTGGTGGCTACACCTTC. Protein sequence: CASSERGGLGGYTF.

V gene TRBV19 combines with J gene TRBJ2-5; the D gene is possibly TRBD1 (6 bases). The V gene lost 6 bases and the J gene lost 0 bases, with 8 bases spanning the gap. Germline V lookup: CDR1 LNHDA, CDR2 SQIVND (reference sequence). This CDR3 is built from 13 residues. In DNA form, the CDR3 reads TGTGCCAGTAGCACAGGGTACCAAGAGACCCAGTACTTC. Amino acid sequence: CASSTGYQETQYF.

This clone was counted once. This chain joins TRBV19 and TRBJ2-1; D remains ambiguous. Trimming took 4 bases from V and 5 from J, leaving 9 bases between them. Germline values: CDR1 LNHDA, CDR2 SQIVND (reference sequence). The CDR3 contains 13 residues. The DNA for the CDR3 is TGTGCCAGTAGTACACTATCCCACAATGAGCAGTTCTTC. This gives the protein CASSTLSHNEQFF.

The CDR3 coding sequence is TGTGCTAGTGGTTTGGGCGAGACGAGTGCCTACAGGGGAAATGAGCAGTTCTTC. Encoded protein: CASGLGETSAYRGNEQFF. The chain is built from TRBV12-5 and TRBJ2-1, with 7 bases identical to TRBD1. In germline, CDR1 is LGHNT, CDR2 FRNRAP. Trimming cost V 1 base and J 7 bases; bases outside gene matches: 16. The CDR3 has 18 residues.

CDR3: CASSIGTSGRSYNEQFF. In DNA, the CDR3 is TGCGCCAGCAGCATTGGGACTAGCGGGAGGTCCTACAATGAGCAGTTCTTC. The chain combines TRBV5-1 with TRBJ2-1; TRBD2 matches 15 bases. Germline V gives CDR1 SGHRS, CDR2 YFSETQ. Unmatched junction bases numbered 3, after V lost 4 bases and J lost 1 base. The CDR3 extends over 17 amino acids.

This chain joins TRBV7-6 and TRBJ2-5; 12 positions agree with TRBD2. Trimming cost V 5 bases and J 5 bases; bases outside gene matches: 6. CDR3 length equals 15 residues. Germline V CDR1 and CDR2: SGHVS, FNYEAQ. Here the CDR3 reads CASSATSGSGETQYF. The CDR3 region has the DNA TGTGCCAGCAGCGCGACTAGCGGGAGTGGTGAGACCCAGTACTTC.

The rearrangement uses TRBV28 and TRBJ1-4, with 8 bases identical to TRBD1. V lost 8 bases to trimming and J lost 5 bases; unmatched junction nucleotides: 4. The CDR3 is made up of 13 amino acids. Looked up from germline, CDR1 is MDHEN and CDR2 is SYDVKM. The CDR3 region is CASGSGGNEKLFF. CDR3 DNA sequence: TGTGCCAGCGGTTCAGGGGGCAATGAAAAACTGTTTTTT.

This chain links TRBV6-5 with TRBJ2-7; 8 bases agree with TRBD1. V lost 8 bases to trimming and J lost 6 bases; unmatched junction nucleotides: 6. Germline values: CDR1 MNHEY, CDR2 SVGAGI. This CDR3 contains 12 residues. CDR3 coding DNA: TGTGCCAGCGGACTGACAGGGGTCGAGCAGTACTTC. It codes for CASGLTGVEQYF.

J is TRBJ2-7 and V is TRBV4-1, with 11 bases lining up with TRBD1. After removal of 5 bases from V and 1 base from J, the junction contained 10 bases not matched to a gene. The CDR3 has 17 residues. Germline V CDR1 and CDR2: MGHRA, YSYEKL. CDR3 coding DNA: TGCGCCAGCAGCTGGCAATCGGGACAGGGGGGTTCCTACGAGCAGTACTTC. It encodes CASSWQSGQGGSYEQYF.